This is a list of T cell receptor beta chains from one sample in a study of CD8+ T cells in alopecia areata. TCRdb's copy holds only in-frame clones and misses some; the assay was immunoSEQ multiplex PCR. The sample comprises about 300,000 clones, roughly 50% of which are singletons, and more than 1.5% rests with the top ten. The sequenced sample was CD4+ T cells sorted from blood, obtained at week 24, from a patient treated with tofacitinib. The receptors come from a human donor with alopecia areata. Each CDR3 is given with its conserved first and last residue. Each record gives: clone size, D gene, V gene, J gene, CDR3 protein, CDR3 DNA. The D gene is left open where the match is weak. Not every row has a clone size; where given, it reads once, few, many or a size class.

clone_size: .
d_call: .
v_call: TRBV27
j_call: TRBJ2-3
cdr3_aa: CASSPYLVDTQYF
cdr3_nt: TGTGCCAGCAGCCCCTACCTAGTGGATACGCAGTATTTT

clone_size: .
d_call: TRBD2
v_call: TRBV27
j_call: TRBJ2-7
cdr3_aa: CASSLVWGGEQYF
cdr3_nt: TGTGCCAGCAGTTTAGTTTGGGGGGGCGAGCAGTACTTC

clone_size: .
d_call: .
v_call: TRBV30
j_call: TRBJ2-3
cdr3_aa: CAWSVTPDTQYF
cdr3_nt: TGTGCCTGGAGTGTAACTCCAGATACGCAGTATTTT

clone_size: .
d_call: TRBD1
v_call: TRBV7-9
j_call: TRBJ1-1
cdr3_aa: CASSSPTGANTEAFF
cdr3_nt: TGTGCCAGCAGCTCTCCGACAGGGGCGAACACTGAAGCTTTCTTT

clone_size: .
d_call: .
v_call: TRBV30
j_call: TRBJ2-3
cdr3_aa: CAWSLGLLSTKDTQYF
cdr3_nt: TGTGCCTGGAGCCTGGGACTCTTATCGACTAAGGATACGCAGTATTTT

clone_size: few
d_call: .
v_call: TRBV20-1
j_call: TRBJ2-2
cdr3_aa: CSARRAGELFF
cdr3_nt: .

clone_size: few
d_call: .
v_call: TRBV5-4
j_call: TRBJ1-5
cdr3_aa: CASSFSGTPGVRHQPQHF
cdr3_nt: TGTGCCAGCAGCTTCTCAGGAACCCCAGGGGTACGACATCAGCCCCAGCATTTT

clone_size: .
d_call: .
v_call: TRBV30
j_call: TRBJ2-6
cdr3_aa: CAWSVRLGPSGANVLTF
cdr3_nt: TGTGCCTGGAGTGTACGTCTGGGTCCCTCTGGGGCCAACGTCCTGACTTTC

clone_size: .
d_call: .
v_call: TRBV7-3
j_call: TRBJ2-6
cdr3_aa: CASTRPGANVLTF
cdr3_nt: TGTGCCAGCACAAGACCTGGGGCCAACGTCCTGACTTTC

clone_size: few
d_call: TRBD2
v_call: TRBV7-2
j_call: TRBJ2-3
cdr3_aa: CASSLRSGGATDTQYF
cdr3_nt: TGTGCCAGCAGCTTAAGGAGCGGGGGGGCCACAGATACGCAGTATTTT

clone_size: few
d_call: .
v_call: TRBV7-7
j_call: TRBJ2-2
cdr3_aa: CASSLRENTGELFF
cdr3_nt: TGTGCTAGCAGCTTAAGGGAGAACACCGGGGAGCTGTTTTTT

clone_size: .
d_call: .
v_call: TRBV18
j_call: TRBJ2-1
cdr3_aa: CASSPDRNNEQFF
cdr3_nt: TGTGCCAGCTCACCAGACAGAAACAATGAGCAGTTCTTC

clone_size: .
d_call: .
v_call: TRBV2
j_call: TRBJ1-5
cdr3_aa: CASMGTSRGQPQHF
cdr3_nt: TGTGCCAGCATGGGGACATCAAGGGGTCAGCCCCAGCATTTT

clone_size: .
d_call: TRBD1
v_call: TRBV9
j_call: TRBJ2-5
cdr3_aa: CASSVDRGGEETQYF
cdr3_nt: TGTGCCAGCAGCGTGGACAGGGGAGGGGAAGAGACCCAGTACTTC

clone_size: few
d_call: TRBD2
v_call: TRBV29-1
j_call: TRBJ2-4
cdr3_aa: CSVEHRGVNIQYF
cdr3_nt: TGCAGCGTTGAACATCGGGGGGTAAACATTCAGTACTTC

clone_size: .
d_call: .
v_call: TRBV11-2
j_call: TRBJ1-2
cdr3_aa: CASSLDPWGGYTF
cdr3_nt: TGTGCCAGCAGCTTAGATCCTTGGGGTGGCTACACCTTC

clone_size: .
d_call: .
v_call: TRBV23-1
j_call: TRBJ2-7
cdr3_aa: CASSPLGYHEQYF
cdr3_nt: TGCGCCAGCAGTCCCCTAGGATACCACGAGCAGTACTTC

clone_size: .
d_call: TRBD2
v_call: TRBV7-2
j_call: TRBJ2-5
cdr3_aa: CASSLEGLAGETQYF
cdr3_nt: TGTGCCAGCAGCCTAGAGGGACTAGCGGGAGAGACCCAGTACTTC

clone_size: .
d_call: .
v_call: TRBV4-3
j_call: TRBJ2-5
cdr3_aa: CASSPTPGRTQYF
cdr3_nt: TGCGCCAGCAGCCCCACCCCTGGGCGCACCCAGTACTTC

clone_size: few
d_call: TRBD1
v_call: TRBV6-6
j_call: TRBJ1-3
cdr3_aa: CASSLQGAGNTIYF
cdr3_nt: TGTGCCAGCAGTTTACAGGGGGCTGGAAACACCATATATTTT

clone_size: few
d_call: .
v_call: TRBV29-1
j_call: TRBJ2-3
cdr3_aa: CSVDTPTQYF
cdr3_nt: TGCAGCGTTGACACCCCCACGCAGTATTTT

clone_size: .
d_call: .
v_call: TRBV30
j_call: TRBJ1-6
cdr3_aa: CAWSGGLHSPLHF
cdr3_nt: TGTGCCTGGTCCGGGGGGTTGCATTCACCCCTCCACTTT

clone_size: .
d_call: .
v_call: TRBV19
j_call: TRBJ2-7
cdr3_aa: CASSIGRGAVRVEQYF
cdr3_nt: TGTGCCAGTAGTATTGGACGCGGGGCGGTGCGCGTCGAGCAGTACTTC

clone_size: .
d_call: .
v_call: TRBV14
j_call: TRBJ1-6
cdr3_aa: CASSQGTDNSPLHF
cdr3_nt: TGTGCCAGCAGCCAAGGAACAGATAATTCACCCCTCCACTTT

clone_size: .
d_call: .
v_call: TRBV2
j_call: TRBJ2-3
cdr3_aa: CASSEEMGAGTDTQYF
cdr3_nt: TGTGCCAGCAGTGAAGAAATGGGGGCGGGGACAGATACGCAGTATTTT